Sequencing of this TCR beta chain was carried out in a study of cytomegalovirus exposure and HLA in healthy donors. Study conclusions and caveats: Clusters of TCRs from the first cohort tended to co-occur in the 95 to 150 validation repertoires (as a later analysis found).

The table came from immunoSEQ multiplex PCR; TCRdb's copy has only in-frame clones and leaves some out. Found here are hundreds of thousands of clones, approximately 87% of them singletons; the top ten hold around 5.5%. A remark on this clone: The target antigen is unknown.

The CDR3 covers 15 residues. The V and J ends lost 5 bases and 1 base respectively, with 15 bases between them. Germline CDR1 SGHTA, CDR2 FQGNSA. V gene TRBV7-2 combines with J gene TRBJ2-7; a possible D gene is TRBD1 (6 bases). The sequence came from a woman between 18 and 29 years old in good health and CMV-seronegative. Material: PBMCs. CDR3 DNA: TGTGCCAGCAGCACCCGGACAGACTCTTCCTACGAGCAGTACTTC. Translation: CASSTRTDSSYEQYF.